The source of this T cell receptor beta chain is a study of blood T cell repertoires in COVID-19. Turning to the study itself: Acute and convalescent COVID-19 specimens originated in the United States, Italy and Spain.

Original data processing: Reference gene primer amplification gave nucleated cell count estimates. Sequencing was performed with immunoSEQ multiplex PCR; in TCRdb, only in-frame clones are kept and a portion is missing. V and J calls and clone size follow that table, whereas D and trimming were derived from the DNA. The sample gives about 380,000 clones, approximately 90% of which show up once; more than 0.95% is in the top ten. CDR3 length: 15 residues. V was trimmed by 5 bases and J by 2 bases, leaving 12 bases between them. Germline CDR1 LNHDA, CDR2 SQIVND (reference sequence). All enrollees were roughly 18 to 100 years old and from 20 to 30 US areas.

Sequenced: PBMCs or T cells enriched from blood (not recorded which). This receptor was identified in a young woman who had recovered from COVID-19. The chain is built from TRBV19 and TRBJ1-4; tentatively, D is TRBD1 (6 bases). CDR3 nucleotide sequence: TGTGCCAGTAGTGGATACAGGGCCACTAATGAAAAACTGTTTTTT. Its translation is CASSGYRATNEKLFF. Based on the CDR3 plus reference TRBV19 and TRBJ1-4, the full variable domain is DGGITQSPKYLFRKEGQNVTLSCEQNLNHDAMYWYRQDPGQGLRLIYYSQIVNDFQKGDIAEGYSVSREKKESFPLTVTSAQKNPTAFYLCASSGYRATNEKLFFGSGTQLSVL.